The rows below give T cell receptor beta chains drawn from one sample of a study of shared clonotypes between healthy human individuals. Using immunoSEQ multiplex PCR, the repertoire was profiled, and TCRdb retains in-frame clones only, with some absent. The sample lists roughly 2.1 million clones, 90% to 95% occurring once. Sequenced material: naive CD8+ T cells from PBMCs. These receptors were obtained from a man aged 18-30 years in good health. Some clones in this sample may be carry-over from other donors' samples. The CDR3 runs from the conserved cysteine through the conserved F or W. A D gene is named only where the DNA matches it firmly. The size entry is marked missing in some rows and otherwise reads once, few, many or a size class.

size	V	J	D	DNA	CDR3
.	TRBV12-5	TRBJ1-1	TRBD1	TGTGCTAGTGGGGGACAGGAGATGAACACTGAAGCTTTCTTT	CASGGQEMNTEAFF
.	TRBV27	TRBJ2-7	.	TGTGCCAGCAGTTTAATAGCCGCGTCACAGCAGTACTTC	CASSLIAASQQYF
.	TRBV28	TRBJ1-5	.	TGTGCCAGCACCCTCCGAGGGGAGGGCAATCAGCCCCAGCATTTT	CASTLRGEGNQPQHF
few	TRBV10-2	TRBJ1-4	.	TGCGCCAGCAGTGAAGATCGGAAACTGTTTTTT	CASSEDRKLFF
.	TRBV6-5	TRBJ2-2	.	TGTGCCAGCAGTTACTCGATTAGGGTGAACACCGGGGAGCTGTTTTTT	CASSYSIRVNTGELFF
.	TRBV5-1	TRBJ2-3	TRBD2	TGCGCCAGCAGCTTGAGTTCTAGCGGGAGTTGGGGTACGCAGTATTTT	CASSLSSSGSWGTQYF
once	TRBV30	TRBJ2-5	.	TGTGCCTGGAGTGTACGGGTAGAGACCCAGTACTTC	CAWSVRVETQYF
.	TRBV9	TRBJ1-4	TRBD1	TGTGCCAGCAGCCCAGGGACAGGGCCTAATGAAAAACTGTTTTTT	CASSPGTGPNEKLFF
.	TRBV10-1	TRBJ2-1	TRBD2	TGCGCCAGCAGCCACGGGACTAGAGGTGAGCAGTTCTTC	CASSHGTRGEQFF
.	TRBV14	TRBJ2-7	TRBD2	TGTGCCAGCAGCCAAGAGGGACTAGCGCCTCTGGGGGAGCAGTACTTC	CASSQEGLAPLGEQYF
.	TRBV27	TRBJ2-7	TRBD1	TGTGCCAGCAGTTTATCAACAGGCACAGGGGCGCCGTGGGAGCAGTACTTC	CASSLSTGTGAPWEQYF
.	TRBV13	TRBJ2-1	.	TGTGCCAGCAGCTTAGGCAGCTACAATGAGCAGTTCTTC	CASSLGSYNEQFF
few	TRBV19	TRBJ2-1	.	TGTGCCAGTAGTTACTCCGGGCAGCAGTTCTTC	CASSYSGQQFF